The 2 T cell receptor beta chains below all came from one sample that was sequenced in a study of shared clonotypes between healthy human individuals. Method: immunoSEQ multiplex PCR; TCRdb's copy keeps in-frame clones and lacks some. The data contain approximately 980,000 clones, 70% to 85% of them singletons. The sample was memory CD4+ T cells sorted from blood. Subset: CD45RA-negative fraction. The origin of the receptors is a man aged 18 to 30 in good health.

V gene TRBV6-4 combines with J gene TRBJ2-7; D gene ambiguous. Germline-derived CDR1 and CDR2 are MRHNA and SNTAGT. V gave up 7 bases and J gave up 2 bases, with 12 bases separating them. The CDR3 has 13 amino acids. The CDR3 sequence is CASILTGTYEQYF. CDR3 coding DNA: TGTGCCAGCATTCTGACCGGCACCTACGAGCAGTACTTC.

This clone was recorded a few times. This chain links TRBV15 with TRBJ1-2, with no clear D. This CDR3 comprises 16 residues. Germline assignment: CDR1 LNHNV and CDR2 YYDKDF (reference sequence). V dropped 1 base and J dropped 4 bases, with 16 bases sitting between them. The CDR3 region is CATSRGWALNTYGYTF. In DNA form, the CDR3 reads TGTGCCACCAGCAGAGGGTGGGCTCTGAATACCTATGGCTACACCTTC.